This TCR beta chain was identified in a study of blood T cells in healthy people across ages. Only a few counts were recorded for this clonotype. No antigen is known for it. The CDR3 is 14 amino acids. Germline CDR1 is MGHDK and CDR2 is SYGVNS. The second PCR ran about 6 to 11 cycles with a sample-barcoded 5' primer and J-beta primers. TCRdb analysed the 5' RACE reads with MiXCR anew, one entry per CDR3 protein. The sample comprises about 760,000 distinct CDR3 sequences, 20% to 25% of which are singletons, and under 9.5% rests with the top ten. Broader study findings: When set beside aged donors, long-lived donors presented more naive CD4+ cells and higher diversity.

The study drew donors from healthy Caucasian individuals in Russia aged about 6 to 95. These same data were also listed under a study on T cells of mothers and their children. Turning to that study: The M1S primer of the second PCR added sample barcodes and 2-4 random nucleotides. Slightly higher but non-significant overlap marked related mother-child pairs versus unrelated pairs.

The V call is TRBV25-1, the J call TRBJ2-1; tentative D call: TRBD2 (5 bases). The J call may be wrong; the DNA end is better matched by TRBJ2-7. The sequenced sample consisted of blood. The source is a boy aged 5-17 years in good health. In DNA form, the CDR3 reads TGTGCCAGCAGTGAACCGGGGAAATCCTACGAGCAGTACTTC. It is translated as CASSEPGKSYEQYF.